The 6 T cell receptor beta chains given below trace back to one sample, sequenced in a study of read filtering for tumor transcriptome and immune sequencing. Molecular barcoded adaptors covering alpha/delta and beta/gamma chains were used on approximately 440 ng RNA. TCRdb called the reads again in MiXCR, with one record for every CDR3 protein. The table has 25,000 or so distinct CDR3 sequences, approximately 22% seen once; the top ten hold roughly 16%. The sample was a population of CD138-negative cells sorted from bone marrow. Every receptor here comes from a donor at least 40 years old with multiple myeloma.

With respect to this clonotype: A much larger clone lies a single base off, so this may be a read error. The rearrangement links TRBV4-1 to TRBJ2-7, with D hard to call. The CDR3 extends over 13 amino acids. Germline CDR1 is MGHRA and CDR2 is YSYEKL. The CDR3, as DNA: TGCGCCAGCAGCCAAGATGTGGGCTACGAGCAGTGCTTC. Protein product: CASSQDVGYEQCF.

This clonotype has only a few counts. A read error is possible here, since a much larger clone lies one base away. V is TRBV7-9 and J is TRBJ2-7; a possible D gene is TRBD1 (6 bases). Looked up from germline, CDR1 is SEHNR and CDR2 is FQNEAQ (reference sequence). The V gene lost 5 bases and the J gene lost 6 bases, with 20 bases spanning the gap. The CDR3 length is 15 residues. The CDR3 DNA sequence: TGTGCCAGCAGCCGGTCGCTAGGCAGGGGCTCCGAGCAGTACTTC. Its protein is CASSRSLGRGSEQYF.

Notes on this clonotype: A much larger clone differs from this one at a single base, so this may be a read error. The missing conserved phenylalanine or tryptophan at the end of this CDR3 makes a read error likely. The chain recombines TRBV25-1 with TRBJ2-3; a weak D match, TRBD1 (6 bases). Trimming removed 2 bases from V and 6 bases from J, with 6 bases in between. Germline V gene data show CDR1 as MGHDK and CDR2 as SYGVNS. The CDR3 sequence is 12 residues long. The CDR3 here is CASSERGDTQYI. The CDR3 DNA sequence: TGTGCCAGCAGTGAAAGGGGGGATACGCAGTATATT.

In regard to this clonotype: This may stem from a read error, because a much larger clone lies one nucleotide away. The gene calls are TRBV6-1 and TRBJ2-7; 8 nucleotides match TRBD1. The CDR3 sequence is 13 residues long. The germline CDR1 and CDR2 sequences are MNHNS and SASEGT. V lost 8 bases to trimming and J lost 6 bases; unmatched junction nucleotides: 9. The chain's CDR3 is CASRQGLVREQYF. In DNA form, the CDR3 reads TGTGCCAGCCGACAGGGGTTGGTACGCGAGCAGTACTTC.

A remark on this clonotype: A much larger clone is a single base away; this may be a read error. This rearrangement joins TRBV19 to TRBJ2-7; either TRBD1 or TRBD2 may fit D (5 bases each). The CDR3 is made up of 14 amino acids. CDR1 is LNHDA, CDR2 SQIVND, per germline (reference sequence). V lost 6 bases, J lost 6 bases, and 18 bases lay in between. The CDR3 DNA sequence: TGTGCCAGTAGCTCCCTCAGATCTGGGGGCGAGCAGTACTTC. As protein: CASSSLRSGGEQYF.

This clonotype was seen ten or more times. This chain links TRBV3-1 with TRBJ2-2; TRBD2 matches 9 bases. V gave up 4 bases and J gave up 6 bases; unmatched junction bases: 6. This CDR3 is built from 15 residues. Per germline, CDR1 LGHDT and CDR2 YNNKEL (reference sequence). CDR3 protein: CASSLGGRESGELFF. CDR3 nucleotide sequence: TGTGCCAGCAGCCTAGGCGGGAGGGAGTCCGGGGAGCTGTTTTTT.